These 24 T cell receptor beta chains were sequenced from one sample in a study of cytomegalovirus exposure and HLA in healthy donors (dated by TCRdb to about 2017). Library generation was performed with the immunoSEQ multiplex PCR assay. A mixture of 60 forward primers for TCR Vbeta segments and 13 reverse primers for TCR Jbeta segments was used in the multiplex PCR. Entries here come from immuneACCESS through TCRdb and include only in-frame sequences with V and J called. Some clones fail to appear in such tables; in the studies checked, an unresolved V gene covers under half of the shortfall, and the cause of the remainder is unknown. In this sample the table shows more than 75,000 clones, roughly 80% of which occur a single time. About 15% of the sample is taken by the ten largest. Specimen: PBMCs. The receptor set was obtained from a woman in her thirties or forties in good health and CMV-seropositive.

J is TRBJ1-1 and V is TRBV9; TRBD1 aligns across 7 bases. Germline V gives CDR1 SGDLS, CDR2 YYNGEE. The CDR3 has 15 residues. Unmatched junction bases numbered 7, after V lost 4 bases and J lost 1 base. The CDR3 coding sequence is TGTGCCAGCAGCTTCACAGGGGCAACGAACACTGAAGCTTTCTTT. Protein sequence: CASSFTGATNTEAFF.

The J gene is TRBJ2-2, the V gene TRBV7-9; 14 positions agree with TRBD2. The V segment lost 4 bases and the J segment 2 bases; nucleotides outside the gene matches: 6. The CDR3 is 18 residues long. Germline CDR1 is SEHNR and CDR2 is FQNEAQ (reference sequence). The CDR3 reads CASSSPTSGGVNTGELFF. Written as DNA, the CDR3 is TGTGCCAGCAGCTCCCCGACTAGCGGGGGGGTCAACACCGGGGAGCTGTTTTTT.

The DNA of the CDR3 is TGTGCCAGCAGGGAGGGGTACGGCACTGAAGCTTTCTTT. This codes for CASREGYGTEAFF. The rearrangement uses TRBV7-9 and TRBJ1-1; the D gene is possibly TRBD1 (5 bases). In germline, CDR1 is SEHNR, CDR2 FQNEAQ (reference sequence). V lost 6 bases, J lost 4 bases, and 12 bases lay in between. This CDR3 has 13 residues.

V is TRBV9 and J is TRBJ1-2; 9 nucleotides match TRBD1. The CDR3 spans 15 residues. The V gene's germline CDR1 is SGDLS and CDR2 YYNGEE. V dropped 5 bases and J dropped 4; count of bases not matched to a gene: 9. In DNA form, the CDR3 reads TGTGCCAGCAGTCGTGGGACAGGGTCCCTCTATGGCTACACCTTC. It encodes CASSRGTGSLYGYTF.

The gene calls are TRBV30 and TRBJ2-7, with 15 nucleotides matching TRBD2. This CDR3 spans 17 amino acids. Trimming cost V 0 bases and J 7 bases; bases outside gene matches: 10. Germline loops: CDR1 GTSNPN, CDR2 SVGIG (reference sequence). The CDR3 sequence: CAWSVMGGLAGGGEQYF. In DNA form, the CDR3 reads TGTGCCTGGAGTGTCATGGGGGGACTAGCGGGAGGTGGTGAGCAGTACTTC. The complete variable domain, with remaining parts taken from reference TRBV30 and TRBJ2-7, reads SQTIHQWPATLVQPVGSPLSLECTVEGTSNPNLYWYRQAAGRGLQLLFYSVGIGQISSEVPQNLSASRPQDRQFILSSKKLLLSDSGFYLCAWSVMGGLAGGGEQYFGPGTRLTVT.

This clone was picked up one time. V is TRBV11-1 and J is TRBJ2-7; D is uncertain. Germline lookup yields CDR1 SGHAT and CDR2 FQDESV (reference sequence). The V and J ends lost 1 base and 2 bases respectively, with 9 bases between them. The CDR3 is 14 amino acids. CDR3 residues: CASSLVPSAYEQYF. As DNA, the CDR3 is TGTGCCAGCAGCTTAGTCCCCAGTGCCTACGAGCAGTACTTC.

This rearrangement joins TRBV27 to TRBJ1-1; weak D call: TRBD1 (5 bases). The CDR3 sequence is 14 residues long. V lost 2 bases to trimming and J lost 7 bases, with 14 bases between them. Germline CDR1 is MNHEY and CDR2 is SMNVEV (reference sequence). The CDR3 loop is CASSLNRQYNEAFF. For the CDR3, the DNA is TGTGCCAGCAGTTTAAATAGACAGTATAATGAAGCTTTCTTT.

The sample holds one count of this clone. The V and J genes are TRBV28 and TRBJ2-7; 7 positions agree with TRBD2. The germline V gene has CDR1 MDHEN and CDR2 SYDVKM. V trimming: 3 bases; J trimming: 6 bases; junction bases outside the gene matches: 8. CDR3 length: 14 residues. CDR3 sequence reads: CASSFGTSVGEQYF. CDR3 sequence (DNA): TGTGCCAGCAGTTTCGGCACTAGCGTCGGCGAGCAGTACTTC.

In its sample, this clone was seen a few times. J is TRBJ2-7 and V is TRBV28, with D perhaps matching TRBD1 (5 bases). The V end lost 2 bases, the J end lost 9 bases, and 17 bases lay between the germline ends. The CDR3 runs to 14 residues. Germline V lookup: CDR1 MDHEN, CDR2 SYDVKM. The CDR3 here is CASSLPLATARQYF. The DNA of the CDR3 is TGTGCCAGCAGTTTACCGCTGGCGACAGCGCGGCAGTACTTC.

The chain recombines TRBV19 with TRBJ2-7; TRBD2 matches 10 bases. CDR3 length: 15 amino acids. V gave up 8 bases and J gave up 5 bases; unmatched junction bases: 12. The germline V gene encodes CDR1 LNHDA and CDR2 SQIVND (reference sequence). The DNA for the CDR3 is TGTGCCAGTGCCCCCCGTTCTAGCGGGGGCGACGAGCAGTACTTC. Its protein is CASAPRSSGGDEQYF.

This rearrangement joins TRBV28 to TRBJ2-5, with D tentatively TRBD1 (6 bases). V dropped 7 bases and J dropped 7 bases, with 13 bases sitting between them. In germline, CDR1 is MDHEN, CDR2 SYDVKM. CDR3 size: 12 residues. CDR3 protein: CASTSFRGTQYF. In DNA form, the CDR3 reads TGTGCCAGCACGTCCTTCAGGGGGACCCAGTACTTC. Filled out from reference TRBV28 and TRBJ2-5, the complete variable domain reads DVKVTQSSRYLVKRTGEKVFLECVQDMDHENMFWYRQDPGLGLRLIYFSYDVKMKEKGDIPEGYSVSREKKERFSLILESASTNQTSMYLCASTSFRGTQYFGPGTRLLVL.

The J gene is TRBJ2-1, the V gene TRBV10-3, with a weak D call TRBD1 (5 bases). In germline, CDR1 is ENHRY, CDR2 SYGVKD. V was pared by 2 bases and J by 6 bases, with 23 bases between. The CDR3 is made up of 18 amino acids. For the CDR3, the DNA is TGTGCCATCAGTGAGACAGGTCCGACGGAGACCATCTTCAATGAGCAGTTCTTC. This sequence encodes CAISETGPTETIFNEQFF.

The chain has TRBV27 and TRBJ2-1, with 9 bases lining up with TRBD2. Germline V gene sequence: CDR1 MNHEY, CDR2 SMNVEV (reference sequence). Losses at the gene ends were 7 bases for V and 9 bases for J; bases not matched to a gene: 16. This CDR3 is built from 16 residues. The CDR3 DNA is TGTGCCAGCACCCCCGAGCCGGGACTAGCAAGGAGTGAGCAGTTCTTC. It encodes CASTPEPGLARSEQFF.

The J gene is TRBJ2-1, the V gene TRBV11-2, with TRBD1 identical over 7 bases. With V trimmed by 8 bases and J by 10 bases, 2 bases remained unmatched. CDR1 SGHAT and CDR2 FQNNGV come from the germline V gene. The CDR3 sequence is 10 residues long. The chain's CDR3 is CASLRGEQFF. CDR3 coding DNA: TGTGCCAGCCTCAGGGGGGAGCAGTTCTTC.

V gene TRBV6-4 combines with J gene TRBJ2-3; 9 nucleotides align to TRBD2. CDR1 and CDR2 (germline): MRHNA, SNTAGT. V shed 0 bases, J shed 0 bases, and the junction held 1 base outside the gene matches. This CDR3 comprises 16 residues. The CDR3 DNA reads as TGTGCCAGCAGTGACTCAACTAGCGGGAGCACAGATACGCAGTATTTT. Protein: CASSDSTSGSTDTQYF.

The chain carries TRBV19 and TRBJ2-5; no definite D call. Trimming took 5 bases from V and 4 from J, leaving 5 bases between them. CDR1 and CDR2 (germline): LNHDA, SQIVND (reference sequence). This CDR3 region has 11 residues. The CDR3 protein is CASSPGETQYF. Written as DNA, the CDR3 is TGTGCCAGTAGTCCCGGAGAGACCCAGTACTTC.

The chain's CDR3 is CASSERDSMNTEAFF. The CDR3 nucleotides are TGCGCCAGCAGCGAGAGAGACAGTATGAACACTGAAGCTTTCTTT. The rearrangement uses TRBV5-1 and TRBJ1-1; maybe TRBD1 (5 bases). This CDR3 region has 15 residues. V gave up 4 bases and J gave up 0 bases, with 13 bases separating them. Germline CDR1 reads SGHRS; CDR2 reads YFSETQ.

CDR3 amino acids: CASSSYRAMETQYF. The DNA of the CDR3 is TGTGCCAGCAGCTCGTACAGGGCTATGGAGACCCAGTACTTC. The rearrangement joins TRBV7-3 to TRBJ2-5, with TRBD1 as a possible D gene (6 bases). The length of the CDR3 is 14 residues. Germline V gives CDR1 SGHTA, CDR2 FQGTGA. Deletions cut 4 bases from V and 5 bases from J, with 14 bases between.

CDR3 coding DNA: TGTGCCAGCAGTTTGGGGGGAGGCGGCGAGCAGTACTTC. The encoded protein is CASSLGGGGEQYF. V is TRBV7-9 and J is TRBJ2-7; D might be TRBD2 (6 bases). The V end lost 6 bases, the J end lost 6 bases, and 15 bases lay between the germline ends. Germline V CDR1 and CDR2: SEHNR, FQNEAQ (reference sequence). This CDR3 contains 13 residues.

This CDR3 reads CASSPRGPPWEQYF. DNA for the CDR3: TGTGCCAGCTCACCACGAGGCCCCCCGTGGGAGCAGTACTTC. The V gene is TRBV18, the J gene TRBJ2-7; no clear D gene. In germline, CDR1 is KGHSH, CDR2 LQKENI. The CDR3 totals 14 residues. The V and J ends lost 1 base and 7 bases respectively, with 14 bases between them.

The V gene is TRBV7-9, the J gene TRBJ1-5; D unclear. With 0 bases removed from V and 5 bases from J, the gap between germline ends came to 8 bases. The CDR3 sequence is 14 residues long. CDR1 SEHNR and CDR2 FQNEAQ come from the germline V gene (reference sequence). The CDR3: CASSLAGRDQPQHF. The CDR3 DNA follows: TGTGCCAGCAGCTTAGCGGGGAGGGATCAGCCCCAGCATTTT.

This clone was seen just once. Here the CDR3 reads CASSSNGEGAFF. CDR3 DNA: TGTGCCAGCAGTTCAAACGGGGAGGGAGCTTTCTTT. V usage is TRBV28 and J usage is TRBJ1-1; D call uncertain. The CDR3 sequence is 12 residues long. CDR1 is MDHEN, CDR2 SYDVKM, per germline. Deletions cut 4 bases from V and 10 bases from J, with 13 bases between. The whole variable domain, remainder taken from reference TRBV28 and TRBJ1-1, is DVKVTQSSRYLVKRTGEKVFLECVQDMDHENMFWYRQDPGLGLRLIYFSYDVKMKEKGDIPEGYSVSREKKERFSLILESASTNQTSMYLCASSSNGEGAFFGQGTRLTVV.

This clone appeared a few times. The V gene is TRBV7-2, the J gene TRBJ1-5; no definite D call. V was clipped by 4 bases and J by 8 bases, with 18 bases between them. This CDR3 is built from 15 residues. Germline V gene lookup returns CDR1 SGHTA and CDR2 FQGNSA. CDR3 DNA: TGTGCCAGCAGCTCAACCGCGGTCTTCGGGGAGCCCCAGCATTTT. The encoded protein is CASSSTAVFGEPQHF. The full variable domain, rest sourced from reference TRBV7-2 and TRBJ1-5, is GAGVSQSPSNKVTEKGKDVELRCDPISGHTALYWYRQSLGQGLEFLIYFQGNSAPDKSGLPSDRFSAERTGGSVSTLTIQRTQQEDSAVYLCASSSTAVFGEPQHFGDGTRLSIL.

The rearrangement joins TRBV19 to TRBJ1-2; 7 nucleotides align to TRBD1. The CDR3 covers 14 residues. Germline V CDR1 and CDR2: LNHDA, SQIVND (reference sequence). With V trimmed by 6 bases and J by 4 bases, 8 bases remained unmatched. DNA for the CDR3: TGTGCCAGTAGCAACGACAGGGCCGGCTATGGCTACACCTTC. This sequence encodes CASSNDRAGYGYTF.